These T cell receptor beta chains were read from a single sample in a study of monozygotic twins with inflammatory bowel disease. From its re-call of the 5' RACE reads, TCRdb lists each CDR3 protein once, without DNA. This table lists 300,000 to 350,000 distinct CDR3 sequences. The sample consisted of blood. Receptors were obtained from a human donor with ulcerative colitis or Crohn's disease, or a healthy co-twin of an affected twin (not recorded which). CDR3s include the opening cysteine and the closing phenylalanine or tryptophan.

CDR3 length: 13; V gene: TRBV12-3/TRBV12-4; J gene: TRBJ2-7; CDR3 protein: CASSLGQFYEQYF
CDR3 length: 16; V gene: TRBV7-2; J gene: TRBJ2-5; CDR3 protein: CASSGNKGANQETQYF
CDR3 length: 13; V gene: TRBV20-1; J gene: TRBJ1-1; CDR3 protein: CSARYTGRTEAFF
CDR3 length: 13; V gene: TRBV29-1; J gene: TRBJ2-2; CDR3 protein: CSVTLRSSGELFF
CDR3 length: 15; V gene: TRBV10-3; J gene: TRBJ2-7; CDR3 protein: CAISDTDRASYEQYF
CDR3 length: 11; V gene: TRBV20-1; J gene: TRBJ2-3; CDR3 protein: CSAQFTDTQYF
CDR3 length: 15; V gene: TRBV19; J gene: TRBJ1-5; CDR3 protein: CASSMWGQGNQPQHF
CDR3 length: 16; V gene: TRBV7-8; J gene: TRBJ2-5; CDR3 protein: CASSPLGGQGFETQYF
CDR3 length: 15; V gene: TRBV19; J gene: TRBJ2-5; CDR3 protein: CASSIDRGRQETQYF
CDR3 length: 16; V gene: TRBV20-1; J gene: TRBJ2-1; CDR3 protein: CSARDRRTLSINEQFF
CDR3 length: 15; V gene: TRBV20-1; J gene: TRBJ2-1; CDR3 protein: CSAPPASGSYNEQFF
CDR3 length: 16; V gene: TRBV20-1; J gene: TRBJ2-6; CDR3 protein: CSARQGGSSGANVLTF
CDR3 length: 17; V gene: TRBV5-6; J gene: TRBJ2-1; CDR3 protein: CASSLGGYPIGPNEQFF
CDR3 length: 12; V gene: TRBV28; J gene: TRBJ2-7; CDR3 protein: CASSLNKEGPRF
CDR3 length: 18; V gene: TRBV15; J gene: TRBJ1-1; CDR3 protein: CATSRDYDTILMNTEAFF
CDR3 length: 13; V gene: TRBV29-1; J gene: TRBJ1-1; CDR3 protein: CSVEGFQGPEAFF
CDR3 length: 12; V gene: TRBV2; J gene: TRBJ2-3; CDR3 protein: CASKGPPDTQYF
CDR3 length: 14; V gene: TRBV11-2; J gene: TRBJ2-6; CDR3 protein: CASRSFSGANVLTF
CDR3 length: 13; V gene: TRBV28; J gene: TRBJ2-7; CDR3 protein: CASTRTSSYEQYF
CDR3 length: 12; V gene: TRBV6-2/TRBV6-3; J gene: TRBJ1-6; CDR3 protein: CASSSRNSPLHF
CDR3 length: 11; V gene: TRBV30; J gene: TRBJ2-5; CDR3 protein: CAWGHAETQYF
CDR3 length: 16; V gene: TRBV9; J gene: TRBJ2-1; CDR3 protein: CASSVAGQSSYNEQFF
CDR3 length: 14; V gene: TRBV27; J gene: TRBJ2-7; CDR3 protein: CASCRTSGSYEQYF
CDR3 length: 15; V gene: TRBV19; J gene: TRBJ2-1; CDR3 protein: CASREGGRGLDEQFF
CDR3 length: 15; V gene: TRBV5-6; J gene: TRBJ1-1; CDR3 protein: CASSLGREWNTEAFF
CDR3 length: 14; V gene: TRBV4-1; J gene: TRBJ2-3; CDR3 protein: CASSPGADTDTQYF
CDR3 length: 15; V gene: TRBV20-1; J gene: TRBJ2-5; CDR3 protein: CSARDLGTRLETQYF
CDR3 length: 19; V gene: TRBV5-1; J gene: TRBJ2-1; CDR3 protein: CASSQLSGTSGGANNEQFF
CDR3 length: 15; V gene: TRBV24-1; J gene: TRBJ2-7; CDR3 protein: CATSDPTPGRTEQYF
CDR3 length: 12; V gene: TRBV19; J gene: TRBJ1-1; CDR3 protein: CASRRDYTEAFF
CDR3 length: 12; V gene: TRBV20-1; J gene: TRBJ2-1; CDR3 protein: CSARKGNNEQFF
CDR3 length: 12; V gene: TRBV29-1; J gene: TRBJ1-2; CDR3 protein: CSVVLPNYGYTF
CDR3 length: 15; V gene: TRBV5-1; J gene: TRBJ2-1; CDR3 protein: CASGRTLSSYNEQFF
CDR3 length: 15; V gene: TRBV20-1; J gene: TRBJ2-1; CDR3 protein: CSARDSGRDDNEQFF
CDR3 length: 13; V gene: TRBV5-6; J gene: TRBJ2-7; CDR3 protein: CASIRGGIYEQYF
CDR3 length: 16; V gene: TRBV12-3/TRBV12-4; J gene: TRBJ1-2; CDR3 protein: CASSLSGDRTLYGYTF